These 23 T cell receptor beta chains share one sample of origin, sequenced in a study of early T cells in non-severe SARS-CoV-2 infection. TCRdb re-derived calls from the 5' RACE reads in MiXCR, one entry per CDR3 protein. This sample carries about 83,000 distinct CDR3 sequences, more than 9% of them seen once, and the ten largest clones take approximately 8%. This material consisted of whole blood, taken at baseline. Source of these receptors: an adult who was a healthcare worker with PCR-confirmed SARS-CoV-2 infection or an uninfected control (not recorded which).

The V and J genes are TRBV19 and TRBJ2-7; tentative D call: TRBD1 (6 bases). V lost 2 bases and J 3 bases, leaving 11 bases between the germline ends. CDR3 size: 14 residues. Germline V gene lookup returns CDR1 LNHDA and CDR2 SQIVND (reference sequence). CDR3 protein: CASSIQGTGYEQYF. CDR3 DNA: TGTGCCAGTAGTATACAGGGGACGGGCTACGAGCAGTACTTC.

In its sample, this clonotype was seen many times. The V call is TRBV6-4, the J call TRBJ1-1, with D tentatively TRBD1 (6 bases). Trimming removed 0 bases at V and 10 bases at J, with 12 bases between. There are 13 residues in the CDR3. Germline CDR1 is MRHNA and CDR2 is SNTAGT. The CDR3 bases are TGTGCCAGCAGTGACTCTCCAGGGGAGCGAGCTTTCTTT. Translated: CASSDSPGERAFF.

The chain carries TRBV15 and TRBJ2-5, with D possibly being TRBD1 (6 bases). The germline V and J ends were trimmed by 4 bases and 1 base, with 16 bases remaining between them. From germline, CDR1 is LNHNV and CDR2 YYDKDF (reference sequence). The CDR3 runs 16 residues. Here the CDR3 DNA reads TGTGCCACCAGCAACCGGGACATCCTCCCCCAAGAGACCCAGTACTTC. It yields the protein CATSNRDILPQETQYF.

CDR3 bases: TGTGCCAGCAGCTACGGAAGGGGGATACTGCAGTATTTT. The encoded protein is CASSYGRGILQYF. The chain joins TRBV11-2 to TRBJ2-3; D may be TRBD1 (6 bases). The ends were cut back, 4 bases at V and 11 bases at J, with 16 bases in the middle. This CDR3 spans 13 amino acids. Germline V gives CDR1 SGHAT, CDR2 FQNNGV.

This clonotype was seen a few times. V and J are TRBV7-2 and TRBJ2-1; D not certain. The germline gives CDR1 SGHTA, CDR2 FQGNSA. V was trimmed by 2 bases and J by 5 bases, leaving 10 bases between them. The CDR3 spans 14 residues. The CDR3 sequence: CASSLFGFNNEQFF. CDR3 DNA sequence: TGTGCCAGCAGCTTATTCGGATTTAACAATGAGCAGTTCTTC.

The sample holds a few counts of this clonotype. The gene calls are TRBV20-1 and TRBJ2-7; 9 nucleotides match TRBD2. The CDR3 totals 15 residues. In germline, CDR1 is DFQATT, CDR2 SNEGSKA (reference sequence). V was pared by 6 bases and J by 2 bases, with 11 bases of the junction left unmatched. The DNA of the CDR3 is TGCAGTGCCACCCCGGCGGGGGGGGCGACCTACGAGCAGTACTTC. This translates into CSATPAGGATYEQYF.

V is TRBV5-1 and J is TRBJ1-4; 9 nucleotides align to TRBD1. Trimming took 0 bases from V and 6 from J; bases not matched to a gene: 6. Germline V gene lookup returns CDR1 SGHRS and CDR2 YFSETQ. The CDR3 extends over 16 amino acids. The CDR3 nucleotides are TGCGCCAGCAGCTTGGTACAGGGGGCGATCGATGAAAAACTGTTTTTT. Translation gives CASSLVQGAIDEKLFF. The whole variable domain, filled in from reference TRBV5-1 and TRBJ1-4, reads KAGVTQTPRYLIKTRGQQVTLSCSPISGHRSVSWYQQTPGQGLQFLFEYFSETQRNKGNFPGRFSGRQFSNSRSEMNVSTLELGDSALYLCASSLVQGAIDEKLFFGSGTQLSVL.

This clonotype was recorded at least ten times. The chain is built from TRBV20-1 and TRBJ1-5; 7 nucleotides align to TRBD1. The J segment lost 0 bases and the V segment lost 3 bases, leaving 8 bases of the junction unmatched. The CDR3 is made up of 16 amino acids. Germline lookup yields CDR1 DFQATT and CDR2 SNEGSKA (reference sequence). The CDR3 coding sequence is TGCAGTGCTAGGGGGTCCGGGACAGATAGCAATCAGCCCCAGCATTTT. This gives the protein CSARGSGTDSNQPQHF.

The rearrangement uses TRBV3-2 and TRBJ1-1; the listed D gene, TRBD1, was not tested against the DNA. TRBV3-2 is a pseudogene segment. This CDR3 spans 16 amino acids. The CDR3, as DNA: TGTGCCAGCAGCCAGCGCAGTTGGGGGGCAGACACTGAAGCTTTCTTT. Protein sequence: CASSQRSWGADTEAFF.

V is TRBV7-6 and J is TRBJ2-7; 9 bases are shared with TRBD2. V lost 3 bases to trimming and J lost 2 bases; unmatched junction nucleotides: 11. In germline, CDR1 is SGHVS, CDR2 FNYEAQ. The CDR3 is 17 residues long. CDR3 nucleotide sequence: TGTGCCAGCAGCTTTAGGAGCCAGCGGGAGGTACCCTACGAGCAGTACTTC. Translating it yields CASSFRSQREVPYEQYF.

This clonotype occurred a few times. This chain connects TRBV30 to TRBJ1-5; the D is unclear. From germline, CDR1 is GTSNPN and CDR2 SVGIG (reference sequence). Trimming took 0 bases from V and 4 from J, leaving 7 bases between them. This CDR3 is 13 amino acids long. The CDR3 DNA sequence: TGTGCCTGGAGTGTACATGAGAATCAGCCCCAGCATTTT. It specifies CAWSVHENQPQHF.

This clonotype was seen a few times. The rearrangement joins TRBV13 to TRBJ2-2, with D hard to call. The CDR3 is 16 residues long. The V end lost 2 bases, the J end lost 3 bases, and 13 bases lay between the germline ends. Germline CDR1 and CDR2: PRHDT and FYEKMQ (reference sequence). The CDR3, as DNA: TGTGCCAGCAGCTTAATCCGGGTCGGAGACACCGGGGAGCTGTTTTTT. This encodes CASSLIRVGDTGELFF.

This clonotype has more than one count but fewer than ten. The chain links TRBV12-3 or TRBV12-4 to TRBJ2-7, with D possibly matching TRBD2 (6 bases). CDR3 length equals 12 residues. V lost 7 bases and J 3 bases, leaving 10 bases between the germline ends. The CDR3 nucleotides are TGTGCCAGCAACCGGGGGAACTACGAGCAGTACTTC. This codes for CASNRGNYEQYF.

The J gene is TRBJ2-3, the V gene TRBV20-1; 10 bases line up with TRBD2. Per germline, CDR1 DFQATT and CDR2 SNEGSKA (reference sequence). The trim removed 4 bases at V and 2 bases at J, leaving 6 bases unmatched. This CDR3 is 15 amino acids long. This chain's CDR3 is CSAKKGLAPTDTQYF. In nucleotides, the CDR3 is TGCAGTGCTAAAAAGGGACTAGCGCCCACAGATACGCAGTATTTT.

This clonotype was counted a few times. The chain recombines TRBV18 with TRBJ1-5, with D perhaps matching TRBD1 (5 bases). CDR1 is KGHSH and CDR2 is LQKENI in the germline V gene. The germline V and J ends were trimmed by 5 bases and 5 bases, with 10 bases remaining between them. This CDR3 comprises 13 residues. CDR3 sequence (DNA): TGTGCCAGCTCAAGGGGAAACGATCAGCCCCAGCATTTT. This codes for CASSRGNDQPQHF. The full variable domain, rest sourced from reference TRBV18 and TRBJ1-5, is NAGVMQNPRHLVRRRGQEARLRCSPMKGHSHVYWYRQLPEEGLKFMVYLQKENIIDESGMPKERFSAEFPKEGPSILRIQQVVRGDSAAYFCASSRGNDQPQHFGDGTRLSIL.

The V gene is TRBV2, the J gene TRBJ2-4; 7 bases agree with TRBD2. The junction had 8 bases not matched to a gene; V was cut back by 3 bases and J by 6 bases. Per germline, CDR1 SNHLY and CDR2 FYNNEI. CDR3 length equals 15 residues. CDR3 protein: CASSETSLRRNIQYF. CDR3 bases: TGTGCCAGCAGTGAGACTAGCCTTCGAAGAAACATTCAGTACTTC.

The V gene is TRBV25-1, the J gene TRBJ1-6; no clear D gene. This CDR3 contains 14 residues. V shed 2 bases and J shed 5 bases, with 7 bases lying between them. From germline, CDR1 is MGHDK and CDR2 SYGVNS. CDR3 DNA sequence: TGTGCCAGCAGTGAAGACACGCATAATTCACCCCTCCACTTT. It yields the protein CASSEDTHNSPLHF.

In its sample, this clonotype was seen a few times. The chain joins TRBV4-2 to TRBJ1-5; the match to TRBD1 covers 7 bases. V was clipped by 0 bases and J by 1 base; unmatched bases: 3. The length of the CDR3 is 16 residues. Germline V gene data show CDR1 as LGHNA and CDR2 as YNFKEQ. This CDR3 reads CASSQEGGQSNQPQHF. As DNA, the CDR3 is TGTGCCAGCAGCCAAGAGGGGGGACAGAGCAATCAGCCCCAGCATTTT.

The gene calls are TRBV7-2 and TRBJ2-5; no reliable D call. Germline loops: CDR1 SGHTA, CDR2 FQGNSA. The CDR3 covers 11 residues. Trimming shortened V by 2 bases and J by 7 bases, and 5 bases separated the two germline ends. In nucleotides, the CDR3 is TGTGCCAGCAGCTTATCGGGGACCCAGTACTTC. It yields the protein CASSLSGTQYF.

The chain uses TRBV29-1 and TRBJ1-1; D is unclear. CDR1 is SQVTM and CDR2 is ANQGSEA in the germline V gene. Between the trimmed V and J ends, which lost 4 bases and 6 bases, there was a span of 9 bases. This CDR3 comprises 11 residues. The CDR3 DNA is TGCAGCGTTGCTCTCCACTCTGAAGCTTTCTTT. Its protein is CSVALHSEAFF.

The gene calls are TRBV10-3 and TRBJ1-1; 8 nucleotides match TRBD1. Germline loops: CDR1 ENHRY, CDR2 SYGVKD. The junction had 9 bases not matched to a gene; V was cut back by 6 bases and J by 12 bases. There are 12 residues in the CDR3. The CDR3 DNA sequence: TGTGCCATCAGCGCGCAACAGGGGGGAACTTTCTTT. This sequence encodes CAISAQQGGTFF.

The rearrangement uses TRBV9 and TRBJ1-3; D unclear. The V gene's germline CDR1 is SGDLS and CDR2 YYNGEE. V lost 4 bases and J lost 0, with 11 bases in between. The CDR3 is 15 amino acids. The CDR3 DNA reads TGTGCCAGCAGCCCCCTCCACGCCTCTGGAAACACCATATATTTT. It yields the protein CASSPLHASGNTIYF.

This clonotype came up a few times. This chain links TRBV20-1 with TRBJ2-3; 8 bases align to TRBD2. This CDR3 is 15 amino acids long. From germline, CDR1 is DFQATT and CDR2 SNEGSKA (reference sequence). V shed 4 bases and J 5 bases; nucleotides not matched to a gene: 11. The CDR3 reads CSATGDSGDQDTQYF. DNA of the CDR3: TGCAGTGCTACCGGGGATAGCGGGGACCAAGATACGCAGTATTTT.